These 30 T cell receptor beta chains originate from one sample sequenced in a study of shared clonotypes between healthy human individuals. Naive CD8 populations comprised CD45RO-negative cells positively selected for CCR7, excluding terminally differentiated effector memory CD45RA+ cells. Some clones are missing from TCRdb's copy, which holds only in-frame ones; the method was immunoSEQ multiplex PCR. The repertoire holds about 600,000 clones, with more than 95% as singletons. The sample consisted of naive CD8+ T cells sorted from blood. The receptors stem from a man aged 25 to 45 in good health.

The CDR3 coding sequence is TGCAGCGTTGAATCGGGGGAGCCTCTAGCGGGACCCTACAATGAGCAGTTCTTC. Translating gives CSVESGEPLAGPYNEQFF. The V call is TRBV29-1, the J call TRBJ2-1; 9 bases fit TRBD2. With 2 bases clipped from V and 2 bases from J, the junction kept 13 bases outside the gene matches. The V gene's germline CDR1 is SQVTM and CDR2 ANQGSEA. The CDR3 extends over 18 amino acids.

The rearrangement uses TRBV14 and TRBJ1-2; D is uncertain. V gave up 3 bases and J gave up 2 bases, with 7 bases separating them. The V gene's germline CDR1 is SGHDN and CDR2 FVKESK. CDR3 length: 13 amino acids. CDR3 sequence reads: CASSQTVNYGYTF. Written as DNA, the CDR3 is TGTGCCAGCAGCCAGACGGTGAACTATGGCTACACCTTC.

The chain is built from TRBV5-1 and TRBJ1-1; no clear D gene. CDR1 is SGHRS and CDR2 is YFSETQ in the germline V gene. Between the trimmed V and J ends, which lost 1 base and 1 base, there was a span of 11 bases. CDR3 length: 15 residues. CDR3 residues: CASSLLDTTNTEAFF. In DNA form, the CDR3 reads TGCGCCAGCAGCTTGCTTGACACTACGAACACTGAAGCTTTCTTT.

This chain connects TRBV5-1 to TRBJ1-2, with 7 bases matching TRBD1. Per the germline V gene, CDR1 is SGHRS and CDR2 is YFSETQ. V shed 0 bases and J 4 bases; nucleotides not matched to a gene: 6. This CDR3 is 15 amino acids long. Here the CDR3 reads CASSLGQGLFYGYTF. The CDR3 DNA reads TGCGCCAGCAGCTTGGGACAGGGACTTTTCTATGGCTACACCTTC.

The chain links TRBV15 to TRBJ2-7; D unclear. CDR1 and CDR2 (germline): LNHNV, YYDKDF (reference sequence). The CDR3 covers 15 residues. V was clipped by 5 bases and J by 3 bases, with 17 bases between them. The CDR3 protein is CATSAHKTGYYEQYF. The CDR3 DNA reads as TGTGCCACCAGCGCCCACAAGACTGGGTACTACGAGCAGTACTTC.

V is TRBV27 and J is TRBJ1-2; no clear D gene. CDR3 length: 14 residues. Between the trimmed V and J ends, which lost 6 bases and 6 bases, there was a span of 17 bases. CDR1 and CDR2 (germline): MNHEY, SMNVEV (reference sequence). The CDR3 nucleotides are TGTGCCAGCAGCCCAAGAGGCCGAGCAGATGGCTACACCTTC. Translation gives CASSPRGRADGYTF.

The CDR3 bases are TGTGCCAGCAGTTTTGTGTCGGGGGATACTGAAGCTTTCTTT. Its protein is CASSFVSGDTEAFF. The rearrangement links TRBV28 to TRBJ1-1; possible D gene TRBD1, 5 bases. This CDR3 has 14 residues. Trimming shortened V by 3 bases and J by 5 bases, and 13 bases separated the two germline ends. CDR1 is MDHEN, CDR2 SYDVKM, per germline.

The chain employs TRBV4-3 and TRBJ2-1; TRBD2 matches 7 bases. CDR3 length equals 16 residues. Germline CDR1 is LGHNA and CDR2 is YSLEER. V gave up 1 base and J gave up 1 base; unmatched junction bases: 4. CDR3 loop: CASSQGRGESYNEQFF. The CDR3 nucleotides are TGCGCCAGCAGCCAAGGCCGGGGGGAGTCCTACAATGAGCAGTTCTTC.

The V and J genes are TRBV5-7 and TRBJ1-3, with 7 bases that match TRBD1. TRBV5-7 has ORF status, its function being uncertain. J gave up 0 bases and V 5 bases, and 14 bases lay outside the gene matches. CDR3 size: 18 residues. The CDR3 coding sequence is TGTGCCAGCAGAGCTTACATCCGGGACAGCAACTCTGGAAACACCATATATTTT. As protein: CASRAYIRDSNSGNTIYF.

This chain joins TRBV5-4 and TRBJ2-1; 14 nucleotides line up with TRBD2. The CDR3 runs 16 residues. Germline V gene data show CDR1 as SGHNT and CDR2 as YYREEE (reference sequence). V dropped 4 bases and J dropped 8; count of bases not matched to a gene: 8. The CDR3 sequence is CASSGWGLAGEDEQFF. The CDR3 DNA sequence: TGTGCCAGCAGCGGTTGGGGACTAGCGGGAGAGGATGAGCAGTTCTTC.

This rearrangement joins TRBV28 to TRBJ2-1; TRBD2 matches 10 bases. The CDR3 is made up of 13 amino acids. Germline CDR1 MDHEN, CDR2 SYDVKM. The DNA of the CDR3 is TGTGCAAGCCTCCTAGCGGGAGACAATGAGCAGTTCTTC. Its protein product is CASLLAGDNEQFF.

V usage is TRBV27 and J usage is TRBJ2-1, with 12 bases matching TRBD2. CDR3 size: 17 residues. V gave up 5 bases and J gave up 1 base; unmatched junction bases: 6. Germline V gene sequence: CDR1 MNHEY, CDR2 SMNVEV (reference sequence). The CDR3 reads CASSELAGGTSYNEQFF. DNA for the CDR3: TGTGCCAGCAGTGAACTAGCGGGAGGCACATCCTACAATGAGCAGTTCTTC.

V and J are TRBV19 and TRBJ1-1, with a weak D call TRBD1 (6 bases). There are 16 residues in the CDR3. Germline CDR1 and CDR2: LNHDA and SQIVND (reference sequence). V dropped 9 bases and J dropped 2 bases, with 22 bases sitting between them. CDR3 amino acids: CARADCTGMSNTEAFF. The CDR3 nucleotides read TGTGCCAGGGCGGATTGCACAGGGATGTCAAACACTGAAGCTTTCTTT. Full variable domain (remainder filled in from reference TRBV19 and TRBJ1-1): DGGITQSPKYLFRKEGQNVTLSCEQNLNHDAMYWYRQDPGQGLRLIYYSQIVNDFQKGDIAEGYSVSREKKESFPLTVTSAQKNPTAFYLCARADCTGMSNTEAFFGQGTRLTVV.

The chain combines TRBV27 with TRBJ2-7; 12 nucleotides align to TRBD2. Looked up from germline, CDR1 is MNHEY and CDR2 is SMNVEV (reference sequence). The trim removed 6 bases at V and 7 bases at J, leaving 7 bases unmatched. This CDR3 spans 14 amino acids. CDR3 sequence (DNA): TGTGCCAGCAGACCTAGCGGGAGGGCCCGGGAGCAGTACTTC. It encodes CASRPSGRAREQYF.

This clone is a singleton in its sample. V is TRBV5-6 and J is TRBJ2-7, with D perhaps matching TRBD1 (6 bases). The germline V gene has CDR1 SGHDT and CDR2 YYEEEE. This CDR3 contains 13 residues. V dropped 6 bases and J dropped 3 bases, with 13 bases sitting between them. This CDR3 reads CASTWGQSYEQYF. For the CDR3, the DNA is TGTGCCAGCACCTGGGGGCAGAGCTACGAGCAGTACTTC.

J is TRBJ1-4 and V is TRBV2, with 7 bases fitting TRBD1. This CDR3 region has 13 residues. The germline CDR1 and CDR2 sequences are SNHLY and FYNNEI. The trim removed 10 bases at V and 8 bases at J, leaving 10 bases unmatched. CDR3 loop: CAIETGSDEKLFF. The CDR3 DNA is TGTGCCATAGAGACAGGGTCGGACGAAAAACTGTTTTTT.

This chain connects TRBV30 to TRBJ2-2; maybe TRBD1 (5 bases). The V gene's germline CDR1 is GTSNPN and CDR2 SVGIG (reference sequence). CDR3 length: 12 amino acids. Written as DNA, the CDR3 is TGTGTCTCCACAGGGAACACCGGGGAGCTGTTTTTT. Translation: CVSTGNTGELFF.

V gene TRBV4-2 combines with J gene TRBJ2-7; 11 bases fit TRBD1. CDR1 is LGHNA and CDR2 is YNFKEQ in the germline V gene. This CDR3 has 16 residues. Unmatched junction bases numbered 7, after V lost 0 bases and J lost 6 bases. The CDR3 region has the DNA TGTGCCAGCAGCCAAGATTGGGGGACAGGGGGAAGCGAGCAGTACTTC. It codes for CASSQDWGTGGSEQYF.

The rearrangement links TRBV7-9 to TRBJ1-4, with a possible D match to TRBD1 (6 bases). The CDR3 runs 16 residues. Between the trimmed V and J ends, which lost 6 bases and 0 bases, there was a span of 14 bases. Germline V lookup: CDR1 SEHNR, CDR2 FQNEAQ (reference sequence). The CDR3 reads CASRLTTGATNEKLFF. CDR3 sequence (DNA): TGTGCCAGCAGATTAACGACAGGAGCAACTAATGAAAAACTGTTTTTT.

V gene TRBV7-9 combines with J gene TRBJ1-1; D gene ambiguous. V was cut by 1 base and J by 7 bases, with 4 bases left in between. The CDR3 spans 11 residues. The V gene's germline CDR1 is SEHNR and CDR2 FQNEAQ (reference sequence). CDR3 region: CASSLDFEAFF. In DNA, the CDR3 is TGTGCCAGCAGCTTAGACTTTGAAGCTTTCTTT.

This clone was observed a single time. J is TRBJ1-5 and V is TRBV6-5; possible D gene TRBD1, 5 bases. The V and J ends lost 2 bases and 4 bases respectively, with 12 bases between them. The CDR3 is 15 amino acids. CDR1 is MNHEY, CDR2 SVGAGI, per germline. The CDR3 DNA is TGTGCCAGCAGTTACGCCCGGGGGGAGAATCAGCCCCAGCATTTT. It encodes CASSYARGENQPQHF.

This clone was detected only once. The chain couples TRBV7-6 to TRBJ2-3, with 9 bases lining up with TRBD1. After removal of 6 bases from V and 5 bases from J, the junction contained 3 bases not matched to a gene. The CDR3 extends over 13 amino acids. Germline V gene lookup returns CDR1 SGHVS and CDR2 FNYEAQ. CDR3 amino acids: CASSPDRGDTQYF. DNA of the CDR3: TGTGCCAGCAGTCCGGACAGGGGAGATACGCAGTATTTT.

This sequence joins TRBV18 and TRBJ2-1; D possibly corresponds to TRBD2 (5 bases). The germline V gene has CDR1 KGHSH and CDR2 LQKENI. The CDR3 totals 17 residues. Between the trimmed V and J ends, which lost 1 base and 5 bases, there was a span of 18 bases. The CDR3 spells CASSPLVRLKGDNEQFF. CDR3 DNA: TGTGCCAGCTCACCACTGGTCCGTTTAAAGGGAGACAATGAGCAGTTCTTC.

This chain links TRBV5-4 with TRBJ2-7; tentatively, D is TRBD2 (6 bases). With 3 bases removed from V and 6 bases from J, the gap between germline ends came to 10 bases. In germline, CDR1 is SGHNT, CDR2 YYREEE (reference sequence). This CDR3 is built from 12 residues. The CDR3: CASSYGGTEQYF. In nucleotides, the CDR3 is TGTGCCAGCAGCTACGGAGGGACCGAGCAGTACTTC.

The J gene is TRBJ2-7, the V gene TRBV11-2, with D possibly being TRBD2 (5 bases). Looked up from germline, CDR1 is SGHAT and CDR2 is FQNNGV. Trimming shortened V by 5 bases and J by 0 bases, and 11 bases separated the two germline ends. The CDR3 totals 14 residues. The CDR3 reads CASSRTPLSYEQYF. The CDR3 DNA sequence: TGTGCCAGCAGCCGGACTCCACTCTCCTACGAGCAGTACTTC.

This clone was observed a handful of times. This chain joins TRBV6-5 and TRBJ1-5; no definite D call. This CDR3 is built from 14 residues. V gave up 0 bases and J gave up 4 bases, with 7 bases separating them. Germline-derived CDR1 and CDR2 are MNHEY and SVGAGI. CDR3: CASSYSQENQPQHF. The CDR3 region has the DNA TGTGCCAGCAGTTACTCGCAGGAAAATCAGCCCCAGCATTTT.

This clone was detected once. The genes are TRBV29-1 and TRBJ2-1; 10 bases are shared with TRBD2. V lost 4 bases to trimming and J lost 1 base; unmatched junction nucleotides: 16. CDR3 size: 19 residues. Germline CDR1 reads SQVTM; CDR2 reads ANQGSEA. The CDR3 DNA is TGCAGCGTTGGTTCCAGGGGCTTTAGCGGGAGGCAATCCTACAATGAGCAGTTCTTC. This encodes CSVGSRGFSGRQSYNEQFF.

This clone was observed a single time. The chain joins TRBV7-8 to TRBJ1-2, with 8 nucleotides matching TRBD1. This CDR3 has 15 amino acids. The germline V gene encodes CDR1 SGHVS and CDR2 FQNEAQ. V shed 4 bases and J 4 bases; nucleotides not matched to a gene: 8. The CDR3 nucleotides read TGTGCCAGCAGCTCCTCAGGGGGCGGTGGCTATGGCTACACCTTC. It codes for CASSSSGGGGYGYTF.

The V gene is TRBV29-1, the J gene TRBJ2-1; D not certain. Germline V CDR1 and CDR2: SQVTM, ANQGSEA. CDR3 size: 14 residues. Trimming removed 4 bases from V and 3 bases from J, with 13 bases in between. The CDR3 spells CSVGGRVLYNEQFF. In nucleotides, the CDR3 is TGCAGCGTTGGTGGACGGGTCCTCTACAATGAGCAGTTCTTC.

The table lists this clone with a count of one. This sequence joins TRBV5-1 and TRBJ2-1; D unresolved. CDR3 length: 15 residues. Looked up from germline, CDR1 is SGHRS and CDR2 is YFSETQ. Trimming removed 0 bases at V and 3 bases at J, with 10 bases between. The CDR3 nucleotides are TGCGCCAGCAGCTTGGTTGGTAGCAGCTACAATGAGCAGTTCTTC. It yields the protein CASSLVGSSYNEQFF. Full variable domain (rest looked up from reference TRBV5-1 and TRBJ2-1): KAGVTQTPRYLIKTRGQQVTLSCSPISGHRSVSWYQQTPGQGLQFLFEYFSETQRNKGNFPGRFSGRQFSNSRSEMNVSTLELGDSALYLCASSLVGSSYNEQFFGPGTRLTVL.